This TCR beta chain was profiled in a study of regulatory T cells in long-lasting Graves disease. Study at large: Graves' patients, newly diagnosed, had taken antithyroid drugs under 3 months. Study findings and constraints: Samples came from peripheral blood alone, without thyroid tissue. More public clonotypes were shared by persistent patients (under 3,000) than by new patients (roughly 930).

Germline lookup yields CDR1 LGHNT and CDR2 FRNRAP. The CDR3 has 16 residues. Germline trimming cut 7 bases from V and 0 bases from J; bases unmatched to any gene: 12. Regarding this clonotype: Its target is not known.

Indicated time point: newly diagnosed GD, antithyroid drugs for less than 3 months. PBMCs were the source of the RNA used for TCR sequencing. A volume of 7 to 9.5 milliliters of peripheral blood was collected in EDTA tubes. Building of the TCR beta libraries involved iRepertoire HTBI primers and Arm-PCR of CDR3 regions. Each CDR3 protein is one row after TCRdb ran MiXCR on the multiplex PCR reads. The sample lists 680,000 or so distinct CDR3 sequences, roughly 16% occurring once. The sample was also linked to a second study, of T cells in Graves' hyperthyroidism and ophthalmopathy.

This sequence was found in a woman aged 25-40 years with Graves disease. Sequences were derived from peripheral blood mononuclear cells (PBMCs), sampled at new diagnosis, from a patient treated with antithyroid drugs. The chain recombines TRBV12-5 with TRBJ2-7; 7 bases fit TRBD1. The CDR3: CASALRQGDSSYEQYF. Here the CDR3 DNA reads TGTGCTAGTGCCCTAAGACAAGGGGACAGCTCCTACGAGCAGTACTTC. The variable domain in full, completed from reference TRBV12-5 and TRBJ2-7, reads DARVTQTPRHKVTEMGQEVTMRCQPILGHNTVFWYRQTMMQGLELLAYFRNRAPLDDSGMPKDRFSAEMPDATLATLKIQPSEPRDSAVYFCASALRQGDSSYEQYFGPGTRLTVT.